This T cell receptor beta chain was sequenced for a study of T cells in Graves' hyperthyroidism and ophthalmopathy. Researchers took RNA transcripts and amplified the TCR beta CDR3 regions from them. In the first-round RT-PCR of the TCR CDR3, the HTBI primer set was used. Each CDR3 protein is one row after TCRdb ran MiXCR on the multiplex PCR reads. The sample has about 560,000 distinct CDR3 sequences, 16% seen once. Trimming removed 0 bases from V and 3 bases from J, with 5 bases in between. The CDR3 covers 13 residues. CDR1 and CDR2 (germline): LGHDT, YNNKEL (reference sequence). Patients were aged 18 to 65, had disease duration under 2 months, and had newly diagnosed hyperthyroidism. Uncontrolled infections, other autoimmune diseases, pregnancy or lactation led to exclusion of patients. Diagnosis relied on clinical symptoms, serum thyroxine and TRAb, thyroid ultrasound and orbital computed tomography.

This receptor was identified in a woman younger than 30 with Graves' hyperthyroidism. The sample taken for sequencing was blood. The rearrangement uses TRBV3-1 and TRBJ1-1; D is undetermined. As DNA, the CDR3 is TGTGCCAGCAGCCAAGAAGCTTACACTGAAGCTTTCTTT. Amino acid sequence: CASSQEAYTEAFF.